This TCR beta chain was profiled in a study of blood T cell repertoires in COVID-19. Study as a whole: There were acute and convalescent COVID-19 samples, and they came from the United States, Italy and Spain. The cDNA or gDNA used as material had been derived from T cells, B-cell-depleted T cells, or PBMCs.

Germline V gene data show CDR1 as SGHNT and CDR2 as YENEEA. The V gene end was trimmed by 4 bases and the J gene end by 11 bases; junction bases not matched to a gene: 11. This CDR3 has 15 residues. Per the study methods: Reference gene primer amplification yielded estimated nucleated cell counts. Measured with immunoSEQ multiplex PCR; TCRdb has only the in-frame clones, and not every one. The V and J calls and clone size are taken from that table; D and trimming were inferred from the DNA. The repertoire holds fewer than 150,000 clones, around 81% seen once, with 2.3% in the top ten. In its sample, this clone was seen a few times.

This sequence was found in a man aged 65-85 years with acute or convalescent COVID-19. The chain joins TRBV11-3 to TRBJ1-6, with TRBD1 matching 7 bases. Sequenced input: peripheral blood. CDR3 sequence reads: CASSYRQGGLTPLHF. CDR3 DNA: TGTGCCAGCAGCTACAGACAGGGAGGATTAACACCCCTCCACTTT.